This TCR beta chain comes out of a study of blood T cells in healthy people across ages. Broader study findings: Both higher diversity and more naive CD4+ cells marked long-lived donors when set against aged donors.

The amount of total RNA extracted per sample was at least 6 micrograms. A word on this clonotype: Its antigen is currently unknown.

Germline CDR1 and CDR2: MNHEY and SVGEGT. The CDR3 contains 16 residues. Trimming shortened V by 4 bases and J by 3 bases, and 19 bases separated the two germline ends. The second PCR ran roughly 7 to 12 cycles with a sample-barcoded 5' primer and J-beta primers. TCRdb used MiXCR to reprocess the 5' RACE reads, holding one entry per CDR3 protein. This sample has around 1.1 million distinct CDR3 sequences, with less than 45% found just once. The chain links TRBV6-2 or TRBV6-3 to TRBJ2-7; TRBD1 is a possible D gene (7 bases). The sequencing sample was made of blood. This TCR came from a man aged 18 to 35 in good health. The CDR3 sequence is CASSSTGGQWNYEQYF. The CDR3 DNA reads TGTGCCAGCAGTTCAACCGGGGGACAGTGGAACTACGAGCAGTACTTC.